This T cell receptor beta chain derives from a study of blood T cell repertoires in COVID-19. Study context: Donors in the United States, Italy and Spain gave samples during acute or convalescent COVID-19. From T cells, B-cell-depleted T cells, or PBMCs came the material, which was cDNA or gDNA.

As handled by the study authors: Counts of nucleated cells, estimated from reference gene primer amplification, were obtained. TCRdb keeps only in-frame clones here, not all; method: immunoSEQ multiplex PCR. The V and J calls and clone size were taken over from that table, and D and trimming were inferred from the DNA. The sample holds around 100,000 clones, 70% to 90% seen once. The TCR comes from a man in his forties with acute or convalescent COVID-19. The sequencing input was peripheral blood.

CDR3 sequence reads: CASSLLMRDRGAEKLFF. The CDR3 nucleotides read TGTGCCAGCAGCCTCCTTATGCGGGACAGGGGGGCTGAAAAACTGTTTTTT. V and J are TRBV7-9 and TRBJ1-4, with TRBD1 matching 11 bases. J was trimmed by 7 bases and V by 5 bases; bases with no gene match: 12. The CDR3 loop spans 17 amino acids. Germline assignment: CDR1 SEHNR and CDR2 FQNEAQ (reference sequence).